One sample yielded the 2 T cell receptor beta chains listed below, sequenced in a study of shared clonotypes between healthy human individuals. Clones were sequenced by immunoSEQ multiplex PCR, and TCRdb holds only the in-frame ones, with some missing. The table lists around 1.9 million clones, roughly 91% of them singletons. Naive CD8 cells were CD45RO-negative, positively selected for CCR7, excluding terminally differentiated effector memory CD45RA+ cells. Material for sequencing was naive CD8+ T cells from PBMCs. The receptors shown here come from a young man in good health. Some clones in this sample may be carry-over from other donors' samples.

The V and J genes are TRBV11-2 and TRBJ2-7; 7 bases fit TRBD2. The junction had 10 bases not matched to a gene; V was cut back by 4 bases and J by 10 bases. The CDR3 sequence is 13 residues long. Per the germline V gene, CDR1 is SGHAT and CDR2 is FQNNGV. This CDR3 is CASSSSGAKLQYF. The CDR3 DNA reads TGTGCCAGCAGCTCCAGCGGGGCGAAACTACAGTACTTC.

In this sample, this clone turned up once. The J gene is TRBJ2-2, the V gene TRBV5-8; D ambiguous. CDR1 is SGHTS, CDR2 YDEGEE, per germline. V lost 4 bases, J lost 8 bases, and 9 bases lay in between. CDR3 length: 12 residues. CDR3 sequence: CASSRPGGELFF. In DNA form, the CDR3 reads TGTGCCAGCAGCCGTCCTGGGGGGGAGCTGTTTTTT.